This entry features one T cell receptor (beta chain) sequence. The data stem from a study of blood T cell repertoires in COVID-19. Looking at the study overall: Both acute and convalescent COVID-19 samples were obtained from the United States, Italy and Spain.

Germline V gene data show CDR1 as LNHNV and CDR2 as YYDKDF (reference sequence). The V gene end was trimmed by 5 bases and the J gene end by 3 bases; junction bases not matched to a gene: 9. The CDR3 length is 16 residues. Methods used by the authors: Amplification of reference gene primers was used by the study to estimate nucleated cell counts. TCRdb's table, derived via immunoSEQ multiplex PCR, lists solely in-frame clones and lacks some. V and J calls plus clone size are reproduced from that table; the DNA served to infer D and trimming. This sample carries over 200,000 clones, approximately 86% of them seen once, and the ten largest clones take about 0.7%.

This receptor was obtained from a human donor in a cohort sampled during active COVID-19. This chain connects TRBV15 to TRBJ2-3, with 9 bases aligning to TRBD2. Sequenced input: peripheral blood. CDR3 region: CATSERISGSTDTQYF. The DNA for the CDR3 is TGTGCCACCAGCGAGAGGATTAGCGGGAGTACAGATACGCAGTATTTT.